This TCR beta chain was captured by sequencing in a study of T cell responses to AZD1222 COVID-19 vaccine. The CDR3 is made up of 13 amino acids. V lost 3 bases to trimming and J lost 6 bases, with 11 bases between them. Germline loops: CDR1 SGHDN, CDR2 FVKESK. Details on this clone: The antigen remains unidentified.

Study results and caveats: Seropositive status at baseline applied to only a handful of AZD1222 recipients.

TCRdb's table, derived via immunoSEQ multiplex PCR, lists solely in-frame clones and lacks some. The sample records about 160,000 clones, approximately 91% being singletons. The gene calls are TRBV14 and TRBJ1-1, with D perhaps TRBD1 (5 bases). Specimen: peripheral blood, collected on day 0 of AZD1222 vaccination. The receptor was derived from an adult in good health. CDR3 DNA: TGTGCCAGCAGCCAGGGGGTGGGAGCTGAAGCTTTCTTT. Encoded protein: CASSQGVGAEAFF. Drawing the rest from reference TRBV14 and TRBJ1-1, the complete variable domain is EAGVTQFPSHSVIEKGQTVTLRCDPISGHDNLYWYRRVMGKEIKFLLHFVKESKQDESGMPNNRFLAERTGGTYSTLKVQPAELEDSGVYFCASSQGVGAEAFFGQGTRLTVV.